This T cell receptor (beta chain) was sequenced during a study of blood T cell repertoires in COVID-19. At the level of the study: The analysed material was cDNA or gDNA that came from T cells, B-cell-depleted T cells, or PBMCs.

As processed by the authors: Researchers report that nucleated cell counts were estimated from reference gene primer amplification. Profiled with immunoSEQ multiplex PCR; TCRdb holds only in-frame clones, not every one. From that table come the V and J calls and clone size; the DNA was used to work out D and trimming. The table lists about 130,000 clones, around 79% of them singletons, with more than 15% in the top ten. This CDR3 is 13 amino acids long. Germline CDR1 and CDR2: SGHTA and FQGNSA. Trimming took off 2 bases at V and 4 bases at J, with 9 bases between the two ends. The TCR sequence derives from a man older than 75 with acute or convalescent COVID-19. The sequencing sample was made of peripheral blood. The V call is TRBV7-2, the J call TRBJ2-7, with D tentatively TRBD1 (6 bases). Here the CDR3 reads CASSLRTGYEQYF. The CDR3 DNA reads as TGTGCCAGCAGCTTACGAACAGGGTACGAGCAGTACTTC.